Shown below are 7 T cell receptor beta chains from a single sample sequenced in a study of blood T cells in healthy people across ages. A second PCR of 7 to 11 cycles used a sample-barcoded 5' primer and a J-beta primer mix. TCRdb passed the 5' RACE reads through MiXCR, listing each CDR3 protein once. The sample includes about 580,000 distinct CDR3 sequences, about 45% of them seen just once. The sample consisted of blood. Receptor source: a man aged 80 or over in good health.

This chain joins TRBV7-9 and TRBJ2-1; a possible D gene is TRBD1 (6 bases). CDR1 and CDR2 from the germline V gene are SEHNR and FQNEAQ (reference sequence). Trimming stripped 4 bases from V and 4 bases from J, with 14 bases between. The CDR3 has 15 residues. The CDR3 DNA reads TGTGCCAGCAGCTCAACCCGGGACATATACAATGAGCAGTTCTTC. Protein product: CASSSTRDIYNEQFF.

This clonotype was observed a few times. This sequence joins TRBV6-6 and TRBJ2-2, with 10 nucleotides matching TRBD1. V lost 6 bases and J lost 5; bases outside the gene matches: 6. The CDR3 runs 15 residues. CDR1 is MNHNY, CDR2 SVGAGI, per germline (reference sequence). This CDR3 reads CASSSGTGVTGELFF. The CDR3 bases are TGTGCCAGCAGCTCCGGGACAGGGGTAACCGGGGAGCTGTTTTTT.

The chain recombines TRBV20-1 with TRBJ2-7; a possible D gene is TRBD2 (6 bases). The germline CDR1 and CDR2 sequences are DFQATT and SNEGSKA (reference sequence). This CDR3 has 13 amino acids. The V end was cut by 3 bases, the J end by 2 bases, with 11 bases between. The DNA of the CDR3 is TGCAGTGCTAGTCCGGGAGTGGCCTACGAGCAGTACTTC. Protein product: CSASPGVAYEQYF.

This clonotype turned up a few times. CDR3 loop: CASSLEAGVPDTQYF. DNA for the CDR3: TGTGCCAGCAGCTTAGAAGCGGGAGTCCCGGATACGCAGTATTTT. This chain uses TRBV7-2 with TRBJ2-3, with 8 positions matching TRBD2. The CDR3 consists of 15 residues. With 1 base clipped from V and 6 bases from J, the junction kept 6 bases outside the gene matches. Germline values: CDR1 SGHTA, CDR2 FQGNSA.

The chain employs TRBV7-2 and TRBJ2-5, with a weak D call TRBD1 (5 bases). Germline assignment: CDR1 SGHTA and CDR2 FQGNSA. There are 14 residues in the CDR3. V was clipped by 3 bases and J by 7 bases, with 15 bases between them. In nucleotides, the CDR3 is TGTGCCAGCAGCTTTCAGGGATTGGACGGGACCCAGTACTTC. Translating it yields CASSFQGLDGTQYF. The whole variable domain, remainder taken from reference TRBV7-2 and TRBJ2-5, is GAGVSQSPSNKVTEKGKDVELRCDPISGHTALYWYRQSLGQGLEFLIYFQGNSAPDKSGLPSDRFSAERTGGSVSTLTIQRTQQEDSAVYLCASSFQGLDGTQYFGPGTRLLVL.

The rearrangement joins TRBV10-3 to TRBJ2-1; perhaps TRBD2 as D (7 bases). V gave up 4 bases and J gave up 9 bases, with 16 bases separating them. The CDR3 has 14 residues. Germline values: CDR1 ENHRY, CDR2 SYGVKD. This CDR3 reads CAISGGVRGGEQFF. For the CDR3, the DNA is TGTGCCATCAGTGGAGGAGTTAGGGGGGGTGAGCAGTTCTTC.

This clonotype was observed once. The V and J genes are TRBV4-1 and TRBJ2-2, with no clear D. V lost 1 base to trimming and J lost 6 bases, with 9 bases between them. Germline assignment: CDR1 MGHRA and CDR2 YSYEKL. The CDR3 length is 14 residues. The CDR3 loop reads CASSQGREAGELFF. The CDR3 region has the DNA TGCGCCAGCAGCCAAGGGAGAGAGGCCGGGGAGCTGTTTTTT.